Listed below are T cell receptor beta chains from one sample, sequenced in a study of blood T cell repertoires in COVID-19. The method was immunoSEQ multiplex PCR; TCRdb's version includes in-frame clones alone and lacks a portion of them. The sample has 140,000 or so clones; roughly 80% are singletons. The material sequenced was peripheral blood. The receptor source for this set is a man aged 45-60 years with active or convalescent COVID-19. Both conserved end residues are part of each CDR3. The order of the fields is clone size, D gene, J gene, V gene, CDR3 length, CDR3 protein, CDR3 DNA. The D gene is left open where the match is weak. Where a row states a size, it is once, few, many or the class of an expanded clone; other rows omit it.

clone_size: .
d_call: TRBD1
j_call: TRBJ1-2
v_call: TRBV24-1
cdr3_length: 17
cdr3_aa: CATSDPGQGVGNYGYTF
cdr3_nt: TGTGCCACCAGTGACCCCGGACAGGGAGTAGGAAACTATGGCTACACCTTC

clone_size: .
d_call: .
j_call: TRBJ2-1
v_call: TRBV6-5
cdr3_length: 16
cdr3_aa: CASSFPTRGGQNEQFF
cdr3_nt: TGTGCCAGCAGTTTCCCGACTAGGGGGGGCCAAAATGAGCAGTTCTTC

clone_size: .
d_call: TRBD2
j_call: TRBJ2-5
v_call: TRBV10-3
cdr3_length: 15
cdr3_aa: CAISGASGTQETQYF
cdr3_nt: TGTGCCATCAGTGGGGCTAGCGGGACACAAGAGACCCAGTACTTC

clone_size: few
d_call: TRBD1
j_call: TRBJ1-1
v_call: TRBV5-1
cdr3_length: 18
cdr3_aa: CASSLARGTGPLNTEAFF
cdr3_nt: TGCGCCAGCAGCTTGGCAAGGGGGACAGGCCCCTTGAACACTGAAGCTTTCTTT

clone_size: once
d_call: .
j_call: TRBJ1-3
v_call: TRBV20-1
cdr3_length: 12
cdr3_aa: CSASLRGNTIYF
cdr3_nt: TGCAGTGCTAGTTTACGGGGAAACACCATATATTTT

clone_size: few
d_call: TRBD1
j_call: TRBJ1-6
v_call: TRBV6-2/TRBV6-3
cdr3_length: 16
cdr3_aa: CASSQTTGRGGLALHF
cdr3_nt: TGTGCCAGCAGTCAGACGACAGGGCGAGGGGGTTTGGCCCTCCACTTT

clone_size: few
d_call: TRBD1
j_call: TRBJ1-2
v_call: TRBV14
cdr3_length: 17
cdr3_aa: CASSQGIWDRGNYGYTF
cdr3_nt: TGTGCCAGCAGCCAAGGGATCTGGGACAGGGGAAACTATGGCTACACCTTC

clone_size: many
d_call: TRBD1
j_call: TRBJ2-3
v_call: TRBV7-3
cdr3_length: 14
cdr3_aa: CASSLTGGADTQYF
cdr3_nt: TGTGCCAGCAGCTTAACAGGGGGCGCAGATACGCAGTATTTT

clone_size: .
d_call: TRBD1
j_call: TRBJ2-7
v_call: TRBV11-3
cdr3_length: 17
cdr3_aa: CASSAGTGGPLTYEQYF
cdr3_nt: TGTGCCAGCAGCGCAGGGACAGGGGGCCCCTTGACCTACGAGCAGTACTTC

clone_size: .
d_call: .
j_call: TRBJ2-2
v_call: TRBV10-3
cdr3_length: 16
cdr3_aa: CAIGGSAGANTGELFF
cdr3_nt: TGTGCCATCGGGGGCAGCGCAGGGGCCAACACCGGGGAGCTGTTTTTT

clone_size: .
d_call: .
j_call: TRBJ1-1
v_call: TRBV27
cdr3_length: 13
cdr3_aa: CASSFDRNTEAFF
cdr3_nt: TGTGCCAGCAGTTTTGACAGAAACACTGAAGCTTTCTTT

clone_size: .
d_call: .
j_call: TRBJ2-1
v_call: TRBV18
cdr3_length: 13
cdr3_aa: CASSPGRNNEQFF
cdr3_nt: TGTGCCAGCTCACCGGGGAGAAACAATGAGCAGTTCTTC

clone_size: .
d_call: TRBD1
j_call: TRBJ2-7
v_call: TRBV11-2
cdr3_length: 14
cdr3_aa: CASSRDRGSYEQYF
cdr3_nt: TGTGCCAGCAGCCGGGACAGGGGGAGTTACGAGCAGTACTTC

clone_size: .
d_call: TRBD1
j_call: TRBJ1-2
v_call: TRBV3-1/TRBV3-2
cdr3_length: 14
cdr3_aa: CASSRDRGHYGYTF
cdr3_nt: TGTGCCAGCAGCCGGGACAGGGGGCATTATGGCTACACCTTC

clone_size: .
d_call: .
j_call: TRBJ1-2
v_call: TRBV28
cdr3_length: 13
cdr3_aa: CARSSGGGQGYTF
cdr3_nt: TGTGCCCGCAGTAGCGGGGGGGGGCAAGGCTACACCTTC

clone_size: .
d_call: .
j_call: TRBJ2-7
v_call: TRBV6-5
cdr3_length: 13
cdr3_aa: CASSLGESYEQYF
cdr3_nt: TGTGCCAGCAGTCTCGGGGAATCCTACGAGCAGTACTTC

clone_size: .
d_call: .
j_call: TRBJ1-6
v_call: TRBV7-2
cdr3_length: 14
cdr3_aa: CASSLALSNSPLHF
cdr3_nt: TGTGCCAGCAGCTTAGCTCTGAGCAATTCACCCCTCCACTTT

clone_size: once
d_call: .
j_call: TRBJ2-7
v_call: TRBV10-2
cdr3_length: 11
cdr3_aa: CASLAAYEQYF
cdr3_nt: TGCGCCAGCCTAGCAGCCTACGAGCAGTACTTC

clone_size: once
d_call: .
j_call: TRBJ2-2
v_call: TRBV27
cdr3_length: 13
cdr3_aa: CASGVGGTGELFF
cdr3_nt: TGTGCCAGCGGAGTGGGAGGCACCGGGGAGCTGTTTTTT

clone_size: few
d_call: TRBD1
j_call: TRBJ2-7
v_call: TRBV2
cdr3_length: 14
cdr3_aa: CASSGQGGSYEQYF
cdr3_nt: TGTGCCAGCAGCGGACAGGGGGGGTCCTACGAGCAGTACTTC

clone_size: once
d_call: TRBD2
j_call: TRBJ2-3
v_call: TRBV5-4
cdr3_length: 16
cdr3_aa: CASSSDGLAATDTQYF
cdr3_nt: TGTGCCAGCAGCTCTGATGGACTAGCGGCCACAGATACGCAGTATTTT

clone_size: .
d_call: .
j_call: TRBJ1-1
v_call: TRBV27
cdr3_length: 14
cdr3_aa: CASSLGWGDTEAFF
cdr3_nt: TGTGCCAGCAGTTTAGGATGGGGGGACACTGAAGCTTTCTTT

clone_size: few
d_call: TRBD1
j_call: TRBJ2-1
v_call: TRBV14
cdr3_length: 16
cdr3_aa: CASSYNRGGIYNEQFF
cdr3_nt: TGTGCCAGCAGCTATAACAGGGGTGGGATCTACAATGAGCAGTTCTTC

clone_size: many
d_call: .
j_call: TRBJ2-7
v_call: TRBV4-1
cdr3_length: 13
cdr3_aa: CASSQQTTYEQYF
cdr3_nt: TGCGCCAGCAGCCAGCAAACAACGTACGAGCAGTACTTC

clone_size: few
d_call: TRBD1
j_call: TRBJ2-5
v_call: TRBV19
cdr3_length: 21
cdr3_aa: CASSTYAPGQGALQGGETQYF
cdr3_nt: TGTGCCAGTAGTACCTACGCTCCGGGACAGGGGGCGCTACAAGGGGGAGAGACCCAGTACTTC

clone_size: .
d_call: .
j_call: TRBJ2-7
v_call: TRBV27
cdr3_length: 16
cdr3_aa: CASSIRGAAKYYEQYF
cdr3_nt: TGTGCCAGCAGTATCCGTGGGGCAGCGAAATACTACGAGCAGTACTTC

clone_size: .
d_call: TRBD1
j_call: TRBJ2-7
v_call: TRBV5-4
cdr3_length: 14
cdr3_aa: CASSPWQGVYEQYF
cdr3_nt: TGTGCCAGCAGCCCTTGGCAGGGGGTGTACGAGCAGTACTTC

clone_size: .
d_call: .
j_call: TRBJ2-1
v_call: TRBV3-1/TRBV3-2
cdr3_length: 18
cdr3_aa: CASTSAGRWGDSGNEQFF
cdr3_nt: TGTGCCAGCACTTCCGCCGGACGATGGGGGGACTCAGGGAATGAGCAGTTCTTC

clone_size: few
d_call: .
j_call: TRBJ2-7
v_call: TRBV20-1
cdr3_length: 11
cdr3_aa: CSAAGIYEQYF
cdr3_nt: TGCAGTGCGGCAGGGATTTACGAGCAGTACTTC

clone_size: .
d_call: .
j_call: TRBJ1-2
v_call: TRBV3-1/TRBV3-2
cdr3_length: 14
cdr3_aa: CASSRVAGSYGYTF
cdr3_nt: TGTGCCAGCAGCCGGGTGGCAGGAAGCTATGGCTACACCTTC

clone_size: .
d_call: TRBD2
j_call: TRBJ2-3
v_call: TRBV7-2
cdr3_length: 17
cdr3_aa: CASSPRRSGRAEDTQYF
cdr3_nt: TGTGCCAGCAGCCCCCGAAGGAGCGGGAGGGCCGAGGATACGCAGTATTTT

clone_size: .
d_call: TRBD2
j_call: TRBJ2-7
v_call: TRBV29-1
cdr3_length: 16
cdr3_aa: CSVVPLLASGSYEQYF
cdr3_nt: TGCAGCGTCGTACCTCTCCTCGCTAGCGGGAGTTACGAGCAGTACTTC

clone_size: .
d_call: .
j_call: TRBJ1-1
v_call: TRBV5-1
cdr3_length: 15
cdr3_aa: CASSPGAGWATEAFF
cdr3_nt: TGCGCCAGCAGCCCTGGGGCAGGGTGGGCCACTGAAGCTTTCTTT

clone_size: .
d_call: .
j_call: TRBJ2-5
v_call: TRBV28
cdr3_length: 15
cdr3_aa: CASSPPAGSGETQYF
cdr3_nt: TGTGCCAGCAGTCCCCCCGCGGGGTCGGGGGAGACCCAGTACTTC

clone_size: .
d_call: .
j_call: TRBJ2-1
v_call: TRBV6-5
cdr3_length: 14
cdr3_aa: CATRTVLSYNEQFF
cdr3_nt: TGTGCCACACGGACAGTCTTATCCTACAATGAGCAGTTCTTC

clone_size: .
d_call: .
j_call: TRBJ1-2
v_call: TRBV6-1
cdr3_length: 13
cdr3_aa: CASSEHAYYGYTF
cdr3_nt: TGTGCCAGCAGTGAGCATGCGTACTATGGCTACACCTTC

clone_size: .
d_call: TRBD1
j_call: TRBJ2-7
v_call: TRBV28
cdr3_length: 14
cdr3_aa: CASSIRDRPYEQYF
cdr3_nt: TGTGCCAGCAGTATCCGGGACAGGCCCTACGAGCAGTACTTC

clone_size: once
d_call: .
j_call: TRBJ2-1
v_call: TRBV18
cdr3_length: 13
cdr3_aa: CASSPTDNNEQFF
cdr3_nt: TGTGCCAGCTCACCCACTGATAACAATGAGCAGTTCTTC

clone_size: .
d_call: .
j_call: TRBJ2-1
v_call: TRBV27
cdr3_length: 14
cdr3_aa: CASTKGGPGNEQFF
cdr3_nt: TGTGCCAGCACCAAAGGCGGCCCCGGCAATGAGCAGTTCTTC

clone_size: .
d_call: TRBD1
j_call: TRBJ2-4
v_call: TRBV28
cdr3_length: 16
cdr3_aa: CASTSGQAIAKNIQYF
cdr3_nt: TGTGCCAGCACCTCGGGACAGGCGATAGCCAAAAACATTCAGTACTTC

clone_size: once
d_call: .
j_call: TRBJ2-7
v_call: TRBV27
cdr3_length: 16
cdr3_aa: CASSSYGGLFSYEQYF
cdr3_nt: TGTGCCAGCAGTTCGTACGGCGGACTATTCTCTTACGAGCAGTACTTC